This T cell receptor beta chain was recorded in a study of T cells expressing NK-cell markers. Beta-chain TCR cDNA was generated via 5'RACE template switching with UMIs. TCRdb re-called the 5' RACE reads; every CDR3 protein appears as one record, without DNA. Recorded for this sample: approximately 170,000 distinct CDR3 sequences. In germline, CDR1 is SGHTA, CDR2 FQGTGA. The CDR3 runs to 15 residues. The sample taken for sequencing was blood T cells: a sorted CD56 or NKG2C T cell subset, CD4+ or CD8+ T cells, or bulk PBMC T cells (not recorded which). This chain joins TRBV7-3 and TRBJ1-6. This TCR derives from a man aged 18 to 69 in good health. CDR3 amino acids: CASCQSAGGNSPLHF.